Listed below are T cell receptor beta chains from one sample, sequenced in a study of T cells in Graves' hyperthyroidism and ophthalmopathy. TCRdb used MiXCR to reprocess the multiplex PCR reads, holding one entry per CDR3 protein. The sample consists of approximately 690,000 distinct CDR3 sequences, 20% of them appearing once. Material for sequencing was blood. The receptors were gathered from a man in his thirties or forties with Graves' ophthalmopathy. The CDR3 runs from the conserved cysteine through the conserved F or W. Fields, in order: D gene, V gene, J gene, clone size, CDR3 protein, CDR3 DNA. D genes are given only for firm matches. Size tells how often a clone was seen (once, few, many) or the class of an expanded clone, and some rows leave it out.

>-|TRBV28|TRBJ2-1|few
CASSNTSGTSYNEQFF
TGTGCCAGCAGTAATACGAGCGGGACATCCTACAATGAGCAGTTCTTC
>TRBD2|TRBV6-2/TRBV6-3|TRBJ2-4|-
CASSSGLAGALAKNIQYF
TGTGCCAGCAGTTCGGGGCTAGCGGGAGCACTAGCCAAAAACATTCAGTACTTC
>-|TRBV14|TRBJ2-1|-
CASSQNAYNEQFF
TGTGCCAGCAGCCAGAACGCTTACAATGAGCAGTTCTTC
>-|TRBV5-1|TRBJ2-3|few
CASNLRGADTQYF
TGCGCCAGCAATCTTAGGGGGGCAGATACGCAGTATTTT
>-|TRBV3-1|TRBJ2-1|many
CASSPSAPRSNEQFF
TGTGCCAGCAGCCCGAGCGCGCCCCGGAGCAATGAGCAGTTCTTC
>TRBD2|TRBV24-1|TRBJ2-3|-
CATSDPRLAGVDTQYF
TGTGCCACCAGTGATCCCCGACTAGCGGGAGTGGATACGCAGTATTTT
>-|TRBV6-2/TRBV6-3|TRBJ2-4|few
CASSPLGGNIQYF
TGTGCCAGCAGTCCCCTTGGAGGTAACATTCAGTACTTC
>-|TRBV12-3/TRBV12-4|TRBJ2-3|-
CASSSGNTDTQYF
TGTGCCAGCAGTTCAGGGAACACAGATACGCAGTATTTT
>TRBD2|TRBV4-3|TRBJ2-7|-
CASSQGVAGETYEQYF
TGCGCCAGCAGCCAAGGAGTAGCGGGAGAAACCTACGAGCAGTACTTC
>-|TRBV19|TRBJ2-2|-
CATREYPVTGELFF
TGTGCCACTCGGGAGTATCCGGTCACCGGGGAGCTGTTTTTT
>-|TRBV6-2/TRBV6-3|TRBJ2-5|-
CASSATSPGTAETQYF
TGTGCCAGCTCCGCAACCAGCCCAGGGACCGCAGAGACCCAGTACTTC
>-|TRBV27|TRBJ2-1|-
CASSGTSSGNEQFF
TGTGCCAGCAGTGGGACTTCCTCCGGCAATGAGCAGTTCTTC
>-|TRBV30|TRBJ2-2|few
CAGRQGKKELFF
TGTGCCGGAAGGCAGGGAAAAAAGGAGCTGTTTTTT
>TRBD2|TRBV15|TRBJ2-3|-
CATSRVAGGTDTQYF
TGTGCCACCAGCAGGGTAGCGGGAGGCACAGATACGCAGTATTTT
>-|TRBV11-2|TRBJ2-7|many
CASSLARDNSHEQYF
TGTGCCAGCAGCTTAGCCAGGGACAACTCCCACGAGCAGTACTTC
>-|TRBV2|TRBJ2-7|-
CASRGASTYEQYF
TGTGCCAGCAGAGGGGCGTCAACCTACGAGCAGTACTTC
>-|TRBV4-2|TRBJ2-3|few
CASSQSGGGTDTQYF
TGTGCCAGCAGCCAATCCGGGGGTGGCACAGATACGCAGTATTTT
>-|TRBV18|TRBJ1-1|many
CASSPTGSQNTEAFF
TGTGCCAGCTCACCAACAGGGAGCCAGAACACTGAAGCTTTCTTT
>TRBD2|TRBV4-1|TRBJ2-1|few
CASSQGPGGRDNEQFF
TGCGCCAGCAGCCAAGGTCCGGGGGGTAGGGACAATGAGCAGTTCTTC
>-|TRBV11-2|TRBJ2-5|many
CASSLPVGRETQYF
TGTGCCAGCAGCCTTCCCGTCGGGAGAGAGACCCAGTACTTC
>-|TRBV6-1|TRBJ2-7|many
CASSRRDGLYEQYF
TGTGCCAGCAGTCGAAGGGACGGCCTGTACGAGCAGTACTTC
>-|TRBV6-2/TRBV6-3|TRBJ2-7|-
CASSYAPLGGSYEQYF
TGTGCCAGCAGTTACGCCCCTTTAGGGGGCTCCTACGAGCAGTACTTC
>TRBD2|TRBV29-1|TRBJ2-5|-
CSVAGLAGVGETQYF
TGCAGCGTTGCCGGACTAGCGGGAGTAGGAGAGACCCAGTACTTC
>TRBD1|TRBV12-3/TRBV12-4|TRBJ2-5|-
CASSFGQGKETQYF
TGTGCCAGCAGTTTTGGACAGGGGAAGGAGACCCAGTACTTC
>-|TRBV4-1|TRBJ1-2|few
CASSQQGVGGYTF
TGCGCCAGCAGCCAACAGGGCGTCGGTGGCTACACCTTC
>-|TRBV20-1|TRBJ2-7|many
CSALSDGEQYF
TGCAGTGCTCTATCAGATGGGGAGCAGTACTTC
>-|TRBV6-5|TRBJ1-2|few
CASSSPDSAIYGYTF
TGTGCCAGCAGTTCCCCGGACAGCGCTATCTATGGCTACACCTTC
>TRBD2|TRBV6-2/TRBV6-3|TRBJ2-7|-
CASSYSESSGLSYEQYF
TGTGCCAGCAGTTACTCGGAGTCTAGCGGGCTCTCCTACGAGCAGTACTTC
>-|TRBV10-3|TRBJ2-7|-
CAIRKTGLSEQYF
TGTGCCATCAGGAAGACAGGTCTGAGCGAGCAGTACTTC
>TRBD2|TRBV12-3/TRBV12-4|TRBJ2-1|few
CASSLEWAGGVNEQFF
TGTGCCAGCAGTTTAGAATGGGCGGGGGGGGTAAATGAGCAGTTCTTC
>TRBD1|TRBV12-3/TRBV12-4|TRBJ2-3|-
CASKRGTGATDTQYF
TGTGCCAGCAAGAGAGGGACAGGGGCCACAGATACGCAGTATTTT
>-|TRBV28|TRBJ2-7|-
CASSLMRGSSYEQYF
TGTGCCAGCAGTTTAATGAGGGGTTCCTCCTACGAGCAGTACTTC
>-|TRBV11-2|TRBJ2-5|many
CASSRAWDGQETQYF
TGTGCCAGCAGCCGGGCTTGGGACGGACAAGAGACCCAGTACTTC
>-|TRBV20-1|TRBJ1-1|many
CSAKGSGPRNTEAFF
TGCAGTGCTAAAGGAAGCGGCCCACGGAACACTGAAGCTTTCTTT
>-|TRBV6-1|TRBJ1-6|few
CASSDGGVDSPLHF
TGTGCCAGCAGTGACGGGGGGGTGGATTCACCCCTCCACTTT
>TRBD2|TRBV5-1|TRBJ2-1|many
CASSTTWDLQPGLAGVGSEQFF
TGCGCCAGCAGCACCACTTGGGACTTACAACCGGGACTAGCGGGAGTGGGGAGTGAGCAGTTCTTC
>TRBD1|TRBV2|TRBJ1-4|many
CASRQQGASGEKLFF
TGTGCCAGCAGGCAACAGGGGGCCTCAGGTGAAAAACTGTTTTTT
>TRBD2|TRBV30|TRBJ2-5|-
CAWKIAGQETQYF
TGTGCCTGGAAGATAGCGGGCCAAGAGACCCAGTACTTC
>TRBD2|TRBV3-1|TRBJ2-1|few
CASSAGLGPREQFF
TGTGCCAGCAGCGCTGGACTAGGCCCCAGGGAGCAGTTCTTC
>-|TRBV29-1|TRBJ2-7|few
CSVLRGAYEQYF
TGCAGCGTTCTCCGGGGAGCATACGAGCAGTACTTC
>TRBD1|TRBV4-1|TRBJ2-5|-
CASSHRTGQGARETQYF
TGCGCCAGCAGCCACAGAACCGGACAGGGGGCGAGGGAGACCCAGTACTTC
>TRBD1|TRBV20-1|TRBJ1-2|-
CSAMVRTGGNTF
TGCAGTGCTATGGTCCGGACAGGGGGCAACACCTTC
>TRBD2|TRBV7-2|TRBJ2-1|many
CASSLDTLAAEQFF
TGTGCCAGCAGCTTAGATACCCTAGCGGCTGAGCAGTTCTTC
>TRBD2|TRBV28|TRBJ2-7|-
CASEGTSGSYEQYF
TGTGCCAGCGAGGGGACTAGCGGGAGCTACGAGCAGTACTTC
>TRBD1|TRBV10-3|TRBJ1-5|few
CAISESQTGGQPQHF
TGTGCCATCAGTGAGTCCCAGACAGGGGGTCAGCCCCAGCATTTT
>-|TRBV5-1|TRBJ2-1|-
CASSFGLGGSYNEQFF
TGCGCCAGCAGTTTTGGACTAGGGGGGTCCTACAATGAGCAGTTCTTC
>TRBD2|TRBV7-3|TRBJ2-2|few
CASSLIPRTSAGSGELFF
TGTGCCAGCAGCTTAATCCCCCGGACTAGCGCAGGATCCGGGGAGCTGTTTTTT
>TRBD2|TRBV3-1|TRBJ2-1|few
CASSPRTSGRYNEQFF
TGTGCCAGCAGCCCTAGGACTAGCGGGAGGTACAATGAGCAGTTCTTC
>-|TRBV6-1|TRBJ1-6|-
CASSSGTSSSPLHF
TGTGCCAGCAGTTCGGGGACTAGTAGTTCACCCCTCCACTTT
>TRBD2|TRBV9|TRBJ2-5|-
CASSQRISGSETQYF
TGTGCCAGCAGCCAGAGGATTAGCGGGAGTGAGACCCAGTACTTC
>TRBD2|TRBV11-1|TRBJ2-5|-
CASSPPGLGKLGETQYF
TGTGCCAGCAGCCCACCCGGACTAGGGAAACTGGGAGAGACCCAGTACTTC